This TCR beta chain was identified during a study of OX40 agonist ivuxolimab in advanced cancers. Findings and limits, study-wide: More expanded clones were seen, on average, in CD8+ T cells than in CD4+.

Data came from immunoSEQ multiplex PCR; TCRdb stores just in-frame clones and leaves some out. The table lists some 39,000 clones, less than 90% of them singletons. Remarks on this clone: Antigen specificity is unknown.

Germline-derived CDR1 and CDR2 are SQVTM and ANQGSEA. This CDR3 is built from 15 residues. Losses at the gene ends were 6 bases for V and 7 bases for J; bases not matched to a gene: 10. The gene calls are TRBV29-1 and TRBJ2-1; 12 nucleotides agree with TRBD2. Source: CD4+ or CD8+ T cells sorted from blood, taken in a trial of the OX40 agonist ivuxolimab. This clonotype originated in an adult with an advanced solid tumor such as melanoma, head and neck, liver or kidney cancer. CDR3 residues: CSVGGRLAGANEQFF. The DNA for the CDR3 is TGCAGCGTGGGGGGAAGACTAGCGGGAGCGAATGAGCAGTTCTTC.